This TCR beta chain was profiled in a study of blood T cell repertoires in COVID-19. The V segment lost 1 base and the J segment 3 bases; nucleotides outside the gene matches: 7. Germline values: CDR1 KGHSH, CDR2 LQKENI. This CDR3 contains 18 residues. Method: immunoSEQ multiplex PCR; TCRdb's copy keeps in-frame clones and lacks some. The sample includes approximately 200,000 clones, around 79% of them seen just once. Specimen: peripheral blood. The chain is built from TRBV18 and TRBJ2-2; TRBD2 agrees at 11 bases. This TCR derives from a woman between 40 and 50 years old with COVID-19, enrolled during active disease. The CDR3 sequence is CASSPRVTSGIDTGELFF. In DNA, the CDR3 is TGTGCCAGCTCACCACGAGTGACTAGCGGGATCGACACCGGGGAGCTGTTTTTT. The whole variable domain, filled in from reference TRBV18 and TRBJ2-2, reads NAGVMQNPRHLVRRRGQEARLRCSPMKGHSHVYWYRQLPEEGLKFMVYLQKENIIDESGMPKERFSAEFPKEGPSILRIQQVVRGDSAAYFCASSPRVTSGIDTGELFFGEGSRLTVL.